A selection of T cell receptor beta chains follows, all from one sample in a study of blood T cells in healthy people across ages. TCRdb processed the 5' RACE reads anew with MiXCR; each CDR3 protein has one entry. The data hold about 1 million distinct CDR3 sequences, with around 45% observed a single time. The sequenced sample was blood. These TCRs come from a woman in her sixties in good health. Both conserved end residues are part of each CDR3. The D gene is left open where the match is weak. Only some rows state a clone size, as once, few, many or a class for expanded clones.

J: TRBJ2-1
D: TRBD2
size: NA
V: TRBV29-1
DNA: TGCAGCGTTGGACTAGCGCAGAATGAGCAGTTCTTC
CDR3: CSVGLAQNEQFF

J: TRBJ2-3
D: NA
size: few
V: TRBV11-2
DNA: TGTGCCAGCAGGCCAGCGGGCCCCACAGATACGCAGTATTTT
CDR3: CASRPAGPTDTQYF

J: TRBJ1-2
D: NA
size: NA
V: TRBV30
DNA: TGTGCCTGGAGACTCAGCAGGGCTGGCTACACCTTC
CDR3: CAWRLSRAGYTF

J: TRBJ2-5
D: TRBD2
size: NA
V: TRBV7-9
DNA: TGTGCCAGCAGCATCGGGACTAGCGGGAGTGGTGAGACCCAGTACTTC
CDR3: CASSIGTSGSGETQYF

J: TRBJ2-7
D: TRBD2
size: NA
V: TRBV25-1
DNA: TGTGCCAGCAGTGAATGGCGGGGGACTAGCGGATACGAGCAGTACTTC
CDR3: CASSEWRGTSGYEQYF

J: TRBJ1-6
D: NA
size: NA
V: TRBV14
DNA: TGTGCCAGCAGCCAAGAGGCAAAGAGTTCACCCCTCCACTTT
CDR3: CASSQEAKSSPLHF

J: TRBJ2-4
D: TRBD2
size: NA
V: TRBV7-2
DNA: TGTGCCAGCAGCTCGACAGCGGGGATGGCCAAAAACATTCAGTACTTC
CDR3: CASSSTAGMAKNIQYF

J: TRBJ2-3
D: TRBD1
size: once
V: TRBV10-3
DNA: TGTGCCATCAGGGACAGGGCCCACGGGGCAGATACGAAGTATTTT
CDR3: CAIRDRAHGADTKYF

J: TRBJ1-1
D: NA
size: NA
V: TRBV9
DNA: TGTGCCAGCAGTCCTTGGACAGAGAACACTGGAGCTTTCTTT
CDR3: CASSPWTENTGAFF

J: TRBJ2-3
D: NA
size: NA
V: TRBV5-5
DNA: TGTGCCAGCAGCTTGGGACAGGTAGTGATCACAGATACGCAGTATTTT
CDR3: CASSLGQVVITDTQYF

J: TRBJ2-1
D: TRBD1
size: few
V: TRBV29-1
DNA: TGCAGCGGGGGGACAGGGTCCTACAATGAGCAGTTCTTC
CDR3: CSGGTGSYNEQFF

J: TRBJ2-1
D: NA
size: NA
V: TRBV11-1
DNA: TGTGCCAGCAGCCTTACCCCCTTACAGGGACCGTCCTACAATGAGCAGTTCTTC
CDR3: CASSLTPLQGPSYNEQFF

J: TRBJ2-1
D: NA
size: NA
V: TRBV10-3
DNA: TGTGCCATCAGTGATACGATCGGAGCGCTTTACAATGAGCAGTTCTTC
CDR3: CAISDTIGALYNEQFF

J: TRBJ2-7
D: NA
size: NA
V: TRBV5-1
DNA: TGCGCCAGCAGCTGGACAGCATCGAATGCACTCTCCTACGAGCAGTACTTC
CDR3: CASSWTASNALSYEQYF

J: TRBJ2-3
D: NA
size: NA
V: TRBV4-1
DNA: TGCGCCAGCAGCCGCCCGGGACCGAAGATTAGCACAGATACGCAGTATTTT
CDR3: CASSRPGPKISTDTQYF

J: TRBJ2-1
D: TRBD2
size: NA
V: TRBV29-1
DNA: TGCAGCGTCGAGGGACTAGCGGAAATTCGAGATCACAATGAGCAGTTCTTC
CDR3: CSVEGLAEIRDHNEQFF

J: TRBJ2-1
D: NA
size: few
V: TRBV24-1
DNA: TGTGCCACCAGTGATTCAAAGGATGTGGTCAATGAGCAGTTCTTC
CDR3: CATSDSKDVVNEQFF

J: TRBJ2-7
D: TRBD2
size: NA
V: TRBV12-3/TRBV12-4
DNA: TGTGCCATTGGACTAGCGGGCCCGTACGAGCAGTACTTC
CDR3: CAIGLAGPYEQYF

J: TRBJ2-7
D: NA
size: few
V: TRBV7-3
DNA: TGTGCCAGCAGCTTAAGGTCAGGAGGGGCCTACGAGCAGTACTTC
CDR3: CASSLRSGGAYEQYF

J: TRBJ2-5
D: TRBD1
size: NA
V: TRBV29-1
DNA: TGCAGCGTGGGACAGGGGGATCGAGAGACCCAGTACTTC
CDR3: CSVGQGDRETQYF

J: TRBJ2-3
D: TRBD2
size: many
V: TRBV11-2
DNA: TGTGCCAGCAGCTCGGGGAGATGGGCGGGAGGCCCCGCGAGTACGCAGTATTTT
CDR3: CASSSGRWAGGPASTQYF

J: TRBJ1-1
D: NA
size: few
V: TRBV12-3/TRBV12-4
DNA: TGTGCCAGCAGTTTTAGTGTGAACACTGAAGCTTTCTTT
CDR3: CASSFSVNTEAFF

J: TRBJ2-1
D: NA
size: NA
V: TRBV5-1
DNA: TGCGCCAGCAGCTTACTAGAGCGGGCCCTGAGCTCCTACAATGAGCAGTTCTTC
CDR3: CASSLLERALSSYNEQFF

J: TRBJ2-7
D: NA
size: NA
V: TRBV12-3/TRBV12-4
DNA: TGTGCCAGCAGTTCTCTCGGGACAATTAGCTACGAGCAGTACTTC
CDR3: CASSSLGTISYEQYF

J: TRBJ2-7
D: TRBD2
size: few
V: TRBV7-8
DNA: TGTGCCAGCAGCTTAATCGGCGGGAGTGGGTACGAGCAGTACTTC
CDR3: CASSLIGGSGYEQYF

J: TRBJ2-1
D: NA
size: few
V: TRBV19
DNA: TGTGCCAGTAGTTCCGGACACTACAATGAGCAGTTCTTC
CDR3: CASSSGHYNEQFF

J: TRBJ2-4
D: TRBD2
size: few
V: TRBV11-2
DNA: TGTGCCAGCAGCCGCCTTAGCGGGAGGGCCTCAGGGCAGTACTTC
CDR3: CASSRLSGRASGQYF

J: TRBJ2-7
D: NA
size: NA
V: TRBV9
DNA: TGTGCCGGCAGCGTCTCCCTGGGGGAGCAGTACTTC
CDR3: CAGSVSLGEQYF

J: TRBJ1-2
D: NA
size: NA
V: TRBV12-3/TRBV12-4
DNA: TGTGCCAGCAGACGTACAGGGAACGACGGCTACACCTTC
CDR3: CASRRTGNDGYTF

J: TRBJ2-7
D: TRBD1
size: few
V: TRBV20-1
DNA: TGCAGTGCTCGGACACCCGGGACAGGAGCTTACGAGCAGTACTTC
CDR3: CSARTPGTGAYEQYF

J: TRBJ1-2
D: TRBD1
size: NA
V: TRBV6-6
DNA: TGTGCCAGCACCTACGGGGACAGCATCTATGGCTACACCTTC
CDR3: CASTYGDSIYGYTF

J: TRBJ2-3
D: TRBD1
size: NA
V: TRBV15
DNA: TGTGCCACCAGCAGAGACCGACAGGGGATTACAGATACGCAGTATTTT
CDR3: CATSRDRQGITDTQYF

J: TRBJ2-1
D: TRBD2
size: NA
V: TRBV14
DNA: TGTGCCAGCAGTCCTGTTGCGGGAGTTCTCTACAATGAGCAGTTCTTC
CDR3: CASSPVAGVLYNEQFF

J: TRBJ2-7
D: NA
size: few
V: TRBV4-1
DNA: TGCGCCAGCAGCCAAGCGTCAACAGGCGTCTACGAGCAGTACTTC
CDR3: CASSQASTGVYEQYF

J: TRBJ2-7
D: NA
size: few
V: TRBV28
DNA: TGTGCCAGCAGTGTTCTCAAGGGGGAATCCTACGAGCAGTACTTC
CDR3: CASSVLKGESYEQYF

J: TRBJ2-3
D: NA
size: NA
V: TRBV7-2
DNA: TGTGCCAGCAACCGAGGGTGGCAAGTCACAGATACGCAGTATTTT
CDR3: CASNRGWQVTDTQYF